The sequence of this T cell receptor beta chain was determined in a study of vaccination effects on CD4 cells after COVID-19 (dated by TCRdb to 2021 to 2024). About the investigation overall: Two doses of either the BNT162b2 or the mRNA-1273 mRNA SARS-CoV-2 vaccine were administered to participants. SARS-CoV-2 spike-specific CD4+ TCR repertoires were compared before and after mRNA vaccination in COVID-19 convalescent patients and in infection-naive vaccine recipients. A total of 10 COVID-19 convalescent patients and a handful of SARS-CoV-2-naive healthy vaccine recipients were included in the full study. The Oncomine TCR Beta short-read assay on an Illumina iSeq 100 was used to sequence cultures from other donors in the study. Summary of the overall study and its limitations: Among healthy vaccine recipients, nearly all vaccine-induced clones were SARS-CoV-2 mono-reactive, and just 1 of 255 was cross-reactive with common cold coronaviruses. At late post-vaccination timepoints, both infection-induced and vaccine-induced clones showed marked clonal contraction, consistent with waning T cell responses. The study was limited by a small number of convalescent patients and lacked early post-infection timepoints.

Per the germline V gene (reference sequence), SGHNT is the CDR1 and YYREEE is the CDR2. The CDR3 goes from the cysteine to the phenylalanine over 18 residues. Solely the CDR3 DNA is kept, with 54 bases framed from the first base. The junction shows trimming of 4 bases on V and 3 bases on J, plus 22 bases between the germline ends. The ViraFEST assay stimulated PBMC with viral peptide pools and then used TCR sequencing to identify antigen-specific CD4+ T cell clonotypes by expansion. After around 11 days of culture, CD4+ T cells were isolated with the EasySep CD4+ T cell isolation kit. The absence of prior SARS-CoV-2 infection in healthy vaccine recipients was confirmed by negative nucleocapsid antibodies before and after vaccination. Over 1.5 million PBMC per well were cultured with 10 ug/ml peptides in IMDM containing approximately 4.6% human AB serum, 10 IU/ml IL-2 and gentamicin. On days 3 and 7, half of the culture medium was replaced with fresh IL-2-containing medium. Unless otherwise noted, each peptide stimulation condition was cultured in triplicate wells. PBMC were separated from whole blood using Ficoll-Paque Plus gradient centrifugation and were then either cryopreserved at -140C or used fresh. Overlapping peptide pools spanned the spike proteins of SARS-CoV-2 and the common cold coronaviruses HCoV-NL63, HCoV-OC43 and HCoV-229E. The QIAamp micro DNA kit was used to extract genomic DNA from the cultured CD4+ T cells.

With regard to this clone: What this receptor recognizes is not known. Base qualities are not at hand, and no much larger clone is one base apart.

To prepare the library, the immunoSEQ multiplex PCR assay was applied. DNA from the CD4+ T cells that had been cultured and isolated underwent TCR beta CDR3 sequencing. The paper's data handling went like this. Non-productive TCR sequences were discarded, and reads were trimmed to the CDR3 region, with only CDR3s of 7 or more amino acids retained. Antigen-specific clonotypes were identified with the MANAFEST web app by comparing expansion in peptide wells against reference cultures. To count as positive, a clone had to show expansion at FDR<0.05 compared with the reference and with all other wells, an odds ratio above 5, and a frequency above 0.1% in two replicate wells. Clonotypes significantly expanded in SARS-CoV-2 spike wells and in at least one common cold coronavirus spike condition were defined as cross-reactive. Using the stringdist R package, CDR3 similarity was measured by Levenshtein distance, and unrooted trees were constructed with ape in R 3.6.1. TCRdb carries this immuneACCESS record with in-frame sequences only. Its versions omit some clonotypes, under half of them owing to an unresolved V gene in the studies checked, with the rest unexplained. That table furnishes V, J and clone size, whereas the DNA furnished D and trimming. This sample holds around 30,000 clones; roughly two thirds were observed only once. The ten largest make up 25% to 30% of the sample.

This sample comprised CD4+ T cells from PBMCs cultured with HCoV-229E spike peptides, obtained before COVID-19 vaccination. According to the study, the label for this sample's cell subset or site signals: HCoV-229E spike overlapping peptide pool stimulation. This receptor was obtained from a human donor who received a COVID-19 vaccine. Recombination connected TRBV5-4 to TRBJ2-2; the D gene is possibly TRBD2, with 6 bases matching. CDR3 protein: CASSLSGTWPLDTGELFF. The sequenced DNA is TGTGCCAGCAGCCTTTCCGGGACTTGGCCCCTTGACACCGGGGAGCTGTTTTTT.